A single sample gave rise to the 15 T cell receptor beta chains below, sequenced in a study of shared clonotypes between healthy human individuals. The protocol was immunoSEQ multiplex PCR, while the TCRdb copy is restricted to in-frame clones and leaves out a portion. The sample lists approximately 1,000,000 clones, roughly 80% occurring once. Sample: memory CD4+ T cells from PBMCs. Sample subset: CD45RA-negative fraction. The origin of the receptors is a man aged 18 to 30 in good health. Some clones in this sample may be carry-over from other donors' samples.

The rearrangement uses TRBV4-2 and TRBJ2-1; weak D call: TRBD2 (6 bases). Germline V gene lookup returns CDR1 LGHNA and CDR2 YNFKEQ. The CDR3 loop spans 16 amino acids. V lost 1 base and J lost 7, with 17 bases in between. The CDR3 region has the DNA TGTGCCAGCAGCCAAGCTATCGGGGGAGGTGTAAATGAGCAGTTCTTC. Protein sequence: CASSQAIGGGVNEQFF.

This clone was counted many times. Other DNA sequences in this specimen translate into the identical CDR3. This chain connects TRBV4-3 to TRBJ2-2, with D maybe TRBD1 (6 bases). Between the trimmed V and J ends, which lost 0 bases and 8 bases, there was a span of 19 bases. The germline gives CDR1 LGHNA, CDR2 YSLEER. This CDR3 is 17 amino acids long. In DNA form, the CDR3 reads TGCGCCAGCAGCCAAGATTCATGGGCAGGGGTCGCAGGGGAGCTGTTTTTT. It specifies CASSQDSWAGVAGELFF.

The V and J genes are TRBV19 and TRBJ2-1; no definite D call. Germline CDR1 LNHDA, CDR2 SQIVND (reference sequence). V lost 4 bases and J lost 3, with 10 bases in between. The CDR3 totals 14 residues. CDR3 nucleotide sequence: TGTGCCAGTAGTACACAGAACCACTACAATGAGCAGTTCTTC. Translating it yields CASSTQNHYNEQFF.

CDR3 DNA sequence: TGCGCCAGCAGCCCACCGGGACAGGGAAGGTTCGAGCAGTACTTC. Protein sequence: CASSPPGQGRFEQYF. J is TRBJ2-7 and V is TRBV4-1; TRBD1 matches 9 bases. There are 15 residues in the CDR3. Trimming at V came to 4 bases and at J to 6 bases, leaving 10 bases not matched to a gene. From germline, CDR1 is MGHRA and CDR2 YSYEKL.

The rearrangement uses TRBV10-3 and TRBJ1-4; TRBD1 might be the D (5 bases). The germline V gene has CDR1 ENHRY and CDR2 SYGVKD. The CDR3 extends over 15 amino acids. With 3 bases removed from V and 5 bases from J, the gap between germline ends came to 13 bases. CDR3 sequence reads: CAISDTRGSNEKLFF. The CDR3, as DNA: TGTGCCATCAGTGACACAAGGGGATCAAATGAAAAACTGTTTTTT.

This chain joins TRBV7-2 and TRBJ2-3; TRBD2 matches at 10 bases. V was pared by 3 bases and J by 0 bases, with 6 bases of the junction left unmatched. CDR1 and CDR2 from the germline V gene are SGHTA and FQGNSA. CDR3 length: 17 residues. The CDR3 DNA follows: TGTGCCAGCAGCTTGCCTAGACTAGCGGGTAGCACAGATACGCAGTATTTT. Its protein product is CASSLPRLAGSTDTQYF.

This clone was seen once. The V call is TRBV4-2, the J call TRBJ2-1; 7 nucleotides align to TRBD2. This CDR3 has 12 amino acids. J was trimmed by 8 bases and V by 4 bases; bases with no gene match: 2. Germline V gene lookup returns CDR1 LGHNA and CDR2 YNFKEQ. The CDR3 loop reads CASSPRGDEQFF. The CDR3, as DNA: TGTGCCAGCAGCCCACGGGGGGATGAGCAGTTCTTC.

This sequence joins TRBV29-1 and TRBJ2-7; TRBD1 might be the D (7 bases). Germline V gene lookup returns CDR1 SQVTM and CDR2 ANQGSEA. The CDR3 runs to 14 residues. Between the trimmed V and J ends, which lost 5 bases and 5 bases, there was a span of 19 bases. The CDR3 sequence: CSVQGGSGRHEQYF. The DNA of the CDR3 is TGCAGCGTTCAGGGGGGCTCCGGCAGGCACGAGCAGTACTTC.

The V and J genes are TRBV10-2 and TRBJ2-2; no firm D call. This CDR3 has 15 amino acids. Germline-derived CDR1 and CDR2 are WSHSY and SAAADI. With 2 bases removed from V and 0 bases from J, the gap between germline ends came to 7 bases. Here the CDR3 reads CASSEPDANTGELFF. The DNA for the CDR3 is TGCGCCAGCAGTGAGCCGGATGCGAACACCGGGGAGCTGTTTTTT.

DNA for the CDR3: TGCGCCAGCAGCCTGAAACCCGGGACAGGGGGTGGTTGGAATCAGCCCCAGCATTTT. Protein: CASSLKPGTGGGWNQPQHF. V usage is TRBV4-1 and J usage is TRBJ1-5; 11 bases line up with TRBD1. Germline assignment: CDR1 MGHRA and CDR2 YSYEKL. The CDR3 runs 19 residues. V was clipped by 4 bases and J by 4 bases; unmatched bases: 15.

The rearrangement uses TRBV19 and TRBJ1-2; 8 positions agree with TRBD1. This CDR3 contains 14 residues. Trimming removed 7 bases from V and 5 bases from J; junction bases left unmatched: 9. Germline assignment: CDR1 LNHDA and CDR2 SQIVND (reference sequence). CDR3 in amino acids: CASTHGQGLYGYTF. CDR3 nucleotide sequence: TGTGCCAGTACCCACGGACAGGGCCTGTATGGCTACACCTTC.

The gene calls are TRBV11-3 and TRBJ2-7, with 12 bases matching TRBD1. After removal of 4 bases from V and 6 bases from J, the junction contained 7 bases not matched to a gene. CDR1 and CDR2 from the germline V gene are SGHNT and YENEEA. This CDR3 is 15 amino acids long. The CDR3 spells CASSSPGQGATEQYF. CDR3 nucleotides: TGTGCCAGCAGCTCACCGGGACAGGGGGCGACCGAGCAGTACTTC.

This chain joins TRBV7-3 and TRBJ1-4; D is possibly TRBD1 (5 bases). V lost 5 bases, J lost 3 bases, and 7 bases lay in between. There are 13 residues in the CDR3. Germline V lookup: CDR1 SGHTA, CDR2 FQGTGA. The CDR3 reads CASSRGANEKLFF. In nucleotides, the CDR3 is TGTGCCAGCAGCCGAGGGGCTAATGAAAAACTGTTTTTT. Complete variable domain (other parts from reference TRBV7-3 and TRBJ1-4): GAGVSQTPSNKVTEKGKYVELRCDPISGHTALYWYRQSLGQGPEFLIYFQGTGAADDSGLPNDRFFAVRPEGSVSTLKIQRTERGDSAVYLCASSRGANEKLFFGSGTQLSVL.

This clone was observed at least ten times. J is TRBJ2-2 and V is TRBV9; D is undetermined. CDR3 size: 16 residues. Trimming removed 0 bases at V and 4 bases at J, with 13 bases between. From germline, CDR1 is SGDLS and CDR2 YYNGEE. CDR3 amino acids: CASSVVGIGPTGELFF. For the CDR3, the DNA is TGTGCCAGCAGCGTAGTGGGAATAGGGCCCACCGGGGAGCTGTTTTTT. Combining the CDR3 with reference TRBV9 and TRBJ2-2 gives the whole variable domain DSGVTQTPKHLITATGQRVTLRCSPRSGDLSVYWYQQSLDQGLQFLIQYYNGEERAKGNILERFSAQQFPDLHSELNLSSLELGDSALYFCASSVVGIGPTGELFFGEGSRLTVL.

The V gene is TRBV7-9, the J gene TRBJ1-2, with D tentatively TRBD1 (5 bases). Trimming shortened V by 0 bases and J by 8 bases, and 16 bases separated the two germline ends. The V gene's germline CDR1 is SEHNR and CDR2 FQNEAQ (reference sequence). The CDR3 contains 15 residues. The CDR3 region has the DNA TGTGCCAGCAGCTTAGCGGGTACGGGGGGAGAGGGCTACACCTTC. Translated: CASSLAGTGGEGYTF.